A selection of T cell receptor beta chains follows, all from one sample in a study of CD8+CD57+ T cells in acquired aplastic anemia. TCRdb independently ran MiXCR on the reads; one entry per CDR3 protein. The sample contains more than 150,000 distinct CDR3 sequences, approximately 52% of which appear only once. Sequenced input: sorted CD4+, CD8+, or CD8+CD57+ T cells (not recorded which) from PBMCs. The origin of the receptors is a human donor with aplastic anemia. CDR3s include the opening cysteine and the closing phenylalanine or tryptophan. The order of the fields is D gene, clone size, V gene, J gene, CDR3 protein, CDR3 DNA. D genes are given only for firm matches. Clone size is shown for a subset of rows, as once, few, many or a class of expanded clone.

-	many	TRBV7-9	TRBJ2-5	CASSAGTQETQYF	TGTGCCAGCAGCGCCGGGACCCAAGAGACCCAGTACTTC
-	-	TRBV12-3/TRBV12-4	TRBJ1-2	CASSYRAMGGYTF	TGTGCCAGCAGTTACAGGGCGATGGGGGGCTACACCTTC
-	-	TRBV9	TRBJ2-3	CASSARVTPNTDTQYF	TGTGCCAGCAGCGCCCGCGTAACCCCCAACACAGATACGCAGTATTTT
-	many	TRBV19	TRBJ1-6	CASSINSGMSPLHF	TGTGCCAGTAGTATCAACAGCGGAATGTCACCCCTCCACTTT
-	-	TRBV30	TRBJ2-3	CAWSGGMQDTQYF	TGTGCCTGGAGTGGGGGTATGCAAGATACGCAGTATTTT
TRBD2	-	TRBV29-1	TRBJ2-7	CSVLTHGGETYEQYF	TGCAGCGTCCTAACCCACGGGGGGGAGACCTACGAGCAGTACTTC
-	many	TRBV20-1	TRBJ2-3	CSAPGAHGTRTDTQYF	TGCAGTGCTCCAGGGGCTCACGGAACTCGGACAGATACGCAGTATTTT
-	many	TRBV7-8	TRBJ2-7	CASSLALSGYYEQYF	TGTGCCAGCAGCTTAGCGCTTTCAGGCTACTACGAGCAGTACTTC
-	many	TRBV7-8	TRBJ2-7	CASSYGTPYEQYF	TGTGCCAGCAGCTACGGGACTCCCTACGAGCAGTACTTC
-	-	TRBV6-5	TRBJ2-7	CASSYLAMSYEQYF	TGTGCCAGCAGTTACCTAGCGATGTCCTACGAGCAGTACTTC
TRBD2	few	TRBV18	TRBJ2-7	CASLPKLAGGEQYF	TGTGCCAGCTTACCAAAATTGGCGGGAGGCGAGCAGTACTTC
TRBD2	many	TRBV20-1	TRBJ2-5	CSARDLAGGPETQYF	TGCAGTGCTAGAGATTTAGCGGGAGGGCCAGAGACCCAGTACTTC
TRBD1	many	TRBV25-1	TRBJ2-5	CASSADRGWEETQYF	TGTGCCAGCAGTGCCGACAGGGGATGGGAAGAGACCCAGTACTTC
-	many	TRBV7-2	TRBJ2-1	CASSLARVSSDNEQFF	TGTGCCAGCAGCTTAGCTAGGGTTAGCTCAGACAATGAGCAGTTCTTC
-	-	TRBV4-3	TRBJ2-3	CASSHADYSTDTQYF	TGCGCCAGCAGCCATGCTGACTACTCCACAGATACGCAGTATTTT
-	-	TRBV12-3/TRBV12-4	TRBJ2-2	CASRKETGELFF	TGTGCCAGCAGGAAGGAGACCGGGGAGCTGTTTTTT